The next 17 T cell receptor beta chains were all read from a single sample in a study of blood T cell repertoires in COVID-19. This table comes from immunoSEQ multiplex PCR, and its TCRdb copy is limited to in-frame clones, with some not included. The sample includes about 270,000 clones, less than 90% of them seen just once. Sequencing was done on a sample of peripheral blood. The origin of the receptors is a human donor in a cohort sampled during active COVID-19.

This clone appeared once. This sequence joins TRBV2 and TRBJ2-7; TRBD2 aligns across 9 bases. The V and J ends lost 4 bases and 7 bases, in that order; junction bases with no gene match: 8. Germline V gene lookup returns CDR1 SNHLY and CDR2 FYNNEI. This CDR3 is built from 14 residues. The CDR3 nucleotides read TGTGCCAGCAGTGGTATAGCGGGAGCTGGAGAGCAGTACTTC. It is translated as CASSGIAGAGEQYF. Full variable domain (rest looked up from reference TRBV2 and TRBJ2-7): EPEVTQTPSHQVTQMGQEVILRCVPISNHLYFYWYRQILGQKVEFLVSFYNNEISEKSEIFDDQFSVERPDGSNFTLKIRSTKLEDSAMYFCASSGIAGAGEQYFGPGTRLTVT.

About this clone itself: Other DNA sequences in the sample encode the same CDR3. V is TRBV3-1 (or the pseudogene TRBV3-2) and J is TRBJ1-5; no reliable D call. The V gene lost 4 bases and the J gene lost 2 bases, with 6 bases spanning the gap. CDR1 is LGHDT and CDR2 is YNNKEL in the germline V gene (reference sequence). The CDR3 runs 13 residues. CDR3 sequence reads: CASSPGGNQPQHF. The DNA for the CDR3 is TGTGCCAGCAGCCCCGGGGGCAATCAGCCCCAGCATTTT.

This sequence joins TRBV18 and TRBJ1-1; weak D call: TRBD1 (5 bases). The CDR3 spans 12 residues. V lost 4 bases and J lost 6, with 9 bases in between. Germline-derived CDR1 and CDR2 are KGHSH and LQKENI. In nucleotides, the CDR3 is TGTGCCAGCTCACAGGGGTCAGCTGAAGCTTTCTTT. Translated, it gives CASSQGSAEAFF.

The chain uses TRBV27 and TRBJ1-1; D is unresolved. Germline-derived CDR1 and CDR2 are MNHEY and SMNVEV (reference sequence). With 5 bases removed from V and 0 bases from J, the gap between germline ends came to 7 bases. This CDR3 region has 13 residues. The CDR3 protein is CASSPALNTEAFF. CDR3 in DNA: TGTGCCAGCAGTCCTGCGCTGAACACTGAAGCTTTCTTT.

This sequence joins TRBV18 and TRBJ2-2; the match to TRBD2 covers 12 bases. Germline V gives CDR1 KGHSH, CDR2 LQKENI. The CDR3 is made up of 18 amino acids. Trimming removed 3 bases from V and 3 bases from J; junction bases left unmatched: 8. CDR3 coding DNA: TGTGCCAGCTCACCTGGACTAGCGGGAATAAGAGACACCGGGGAGCTGTTTTTT. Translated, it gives CASSPGLAGIRDTGELFF.

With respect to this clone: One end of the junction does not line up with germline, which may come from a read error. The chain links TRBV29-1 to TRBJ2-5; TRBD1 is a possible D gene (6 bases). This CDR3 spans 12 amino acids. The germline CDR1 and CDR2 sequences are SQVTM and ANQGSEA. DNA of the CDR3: TGCAGCGTTCAGGGAAGGACAGCTTCATTCGACTTC. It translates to CSVQGRTASFDF.

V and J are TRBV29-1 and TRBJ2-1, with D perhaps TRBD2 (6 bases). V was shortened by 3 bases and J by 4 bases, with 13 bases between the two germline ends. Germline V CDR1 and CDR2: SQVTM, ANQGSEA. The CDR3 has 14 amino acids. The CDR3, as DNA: TGCAGCGTTGATCGGGACTCGACTTACAATGAGCAGTTCTTC. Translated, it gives CSVDRDSTYNEQFF.

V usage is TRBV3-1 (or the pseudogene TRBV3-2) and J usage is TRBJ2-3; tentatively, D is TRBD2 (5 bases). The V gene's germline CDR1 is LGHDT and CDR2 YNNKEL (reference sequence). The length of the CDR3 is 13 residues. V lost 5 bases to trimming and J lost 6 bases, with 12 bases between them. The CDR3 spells CASSAMGEDTQYF. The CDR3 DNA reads TGTGCCAGCAGCGCTATGGGAGAGGATACGCAGTATTTT.

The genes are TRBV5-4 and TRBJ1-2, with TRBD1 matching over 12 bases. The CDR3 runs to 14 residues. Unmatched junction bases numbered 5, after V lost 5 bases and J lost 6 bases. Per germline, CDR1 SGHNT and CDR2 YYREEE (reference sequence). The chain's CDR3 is CASRRDRGLNGYTF. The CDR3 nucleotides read TGTGCCAGCAGACGGGACAGGGGGCTCAATGGCTACACCTTC.

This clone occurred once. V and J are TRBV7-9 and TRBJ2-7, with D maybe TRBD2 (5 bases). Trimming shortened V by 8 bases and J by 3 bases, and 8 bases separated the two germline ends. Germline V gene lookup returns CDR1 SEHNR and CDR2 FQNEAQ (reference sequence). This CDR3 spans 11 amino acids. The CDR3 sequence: CASSEDYEQYF. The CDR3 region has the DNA TGTGCCAGCTCGGAGGACTACGAGCAGTACTTC.

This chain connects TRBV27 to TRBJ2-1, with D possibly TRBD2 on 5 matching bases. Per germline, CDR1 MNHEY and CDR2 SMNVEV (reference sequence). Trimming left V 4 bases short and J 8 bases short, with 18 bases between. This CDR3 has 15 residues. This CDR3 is CASSYLGWETDEQFF. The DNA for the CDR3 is TGTGCCAGCAGTTATCTAGGTTGGGAGACCGATGAGCAGTTCTTC.

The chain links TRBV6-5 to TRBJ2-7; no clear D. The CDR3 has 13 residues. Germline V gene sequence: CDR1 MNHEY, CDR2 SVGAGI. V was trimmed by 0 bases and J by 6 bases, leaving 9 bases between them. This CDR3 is CASSYSPRLEQYF. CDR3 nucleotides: TGTGCCAGCAGTTACTCACCAAGACTCGAGCAGTACTTC.

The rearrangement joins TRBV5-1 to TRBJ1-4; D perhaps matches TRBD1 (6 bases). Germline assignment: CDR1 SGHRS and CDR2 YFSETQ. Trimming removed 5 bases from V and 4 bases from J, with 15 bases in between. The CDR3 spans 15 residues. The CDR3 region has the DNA TGCGCCAGCAGGTCCGGGACAATAGTTAATGAAAAACTGTTTTTT. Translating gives CASRSGTIVNEKLFF.

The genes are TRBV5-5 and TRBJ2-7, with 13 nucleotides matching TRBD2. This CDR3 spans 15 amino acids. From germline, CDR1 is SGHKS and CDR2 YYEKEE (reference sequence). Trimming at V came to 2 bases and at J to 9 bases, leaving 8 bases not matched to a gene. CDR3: CASSLGLAGAVPQYF. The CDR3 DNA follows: TGTGCCAGCAGCTTAGGACTAGCGGGAGCTGTACCGCAGTACTTC.

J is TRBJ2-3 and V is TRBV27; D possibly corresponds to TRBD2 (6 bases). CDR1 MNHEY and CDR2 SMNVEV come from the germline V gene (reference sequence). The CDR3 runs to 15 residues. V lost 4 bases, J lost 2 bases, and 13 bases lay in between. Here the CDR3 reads CASSSPGLSTDTQYF. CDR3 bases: TGTGCCAGCAGTTCGCCGGGACTTTCCACAGATACGCAGTATTTT.

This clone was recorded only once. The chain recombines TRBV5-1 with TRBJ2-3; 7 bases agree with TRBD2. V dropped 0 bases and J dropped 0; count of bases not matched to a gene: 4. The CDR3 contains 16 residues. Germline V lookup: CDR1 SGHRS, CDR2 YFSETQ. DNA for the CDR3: TGCGCCAGCAGCTTGGAGGCTAGCGGAAGCACAGATACGCAGTATTTT. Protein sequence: CASSLEASGSTDTQYF.

The CDR3: CASCNQGLGSEAFF. For the CDR3, the DNA is TGTGCCAGCTGTAATCAGGGGCTAGGGAGTGAAGCTTTCTTT. The chain joins TRBV2 to TRBJ1-1; D may be TRBD1 (6 bases). Trimming took off 8 bases at V and 7 bases at J, with 20 bases between the two ends. The CDR3 loop spans 14 amino acids. Germline CDR1 SNHLY, CDR2 FYNNEI.